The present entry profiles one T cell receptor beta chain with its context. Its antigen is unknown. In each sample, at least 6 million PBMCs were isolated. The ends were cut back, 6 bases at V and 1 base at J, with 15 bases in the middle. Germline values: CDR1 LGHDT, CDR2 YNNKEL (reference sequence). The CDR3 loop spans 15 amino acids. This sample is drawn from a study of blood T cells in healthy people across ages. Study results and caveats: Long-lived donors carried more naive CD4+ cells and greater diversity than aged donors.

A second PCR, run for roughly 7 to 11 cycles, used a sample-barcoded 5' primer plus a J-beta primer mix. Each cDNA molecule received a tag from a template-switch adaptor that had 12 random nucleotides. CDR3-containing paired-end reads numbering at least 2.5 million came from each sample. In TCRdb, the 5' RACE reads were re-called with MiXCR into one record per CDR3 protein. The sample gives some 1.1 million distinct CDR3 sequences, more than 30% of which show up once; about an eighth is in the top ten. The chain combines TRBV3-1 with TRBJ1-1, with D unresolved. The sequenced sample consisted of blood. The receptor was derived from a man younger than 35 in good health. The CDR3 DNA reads TGTGCCAGCAGTCCGAAACAGCCCCCGAACACTGAAGCTTTCTTT. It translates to CASSPKQPPNTEAFF.